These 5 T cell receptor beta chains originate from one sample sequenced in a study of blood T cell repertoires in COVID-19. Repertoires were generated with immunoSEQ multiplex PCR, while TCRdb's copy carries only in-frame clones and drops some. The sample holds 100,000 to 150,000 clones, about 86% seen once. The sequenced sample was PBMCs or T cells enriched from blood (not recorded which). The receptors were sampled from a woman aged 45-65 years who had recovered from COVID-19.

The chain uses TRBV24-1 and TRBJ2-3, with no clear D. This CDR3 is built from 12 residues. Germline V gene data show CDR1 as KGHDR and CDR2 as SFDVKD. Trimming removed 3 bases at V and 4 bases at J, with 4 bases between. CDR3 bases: TGTGCCACCAGTGATGGGCCAGATACGCAGTATTTT. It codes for CATSDGPDTQYF.

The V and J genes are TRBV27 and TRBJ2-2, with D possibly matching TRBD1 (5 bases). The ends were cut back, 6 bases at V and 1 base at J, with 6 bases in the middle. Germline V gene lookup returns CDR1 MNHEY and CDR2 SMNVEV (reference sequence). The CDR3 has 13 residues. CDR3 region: CASSRVNTGELFF. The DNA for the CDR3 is TGTGCCAGCAGCAGGGTGAACACCGGGGAGCTGTTTTTT.

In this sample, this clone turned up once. The CDR3 nucleotides are TGTGCCAGCAGCATCACAGCCCAACTCAATGAAAAACTGTTTTTT. It codes for CASSITAQLNEKLFF. The chain uses TRBV9 and TRBJ1-4; D is undetermined. V was pared by 4 bases and J by 5 bases, with 15 bases between. Looked up from germline, CDR1 is SGDLS and CDR2 is YYNGEE. The CDR3 is made up of 15 amino acids.

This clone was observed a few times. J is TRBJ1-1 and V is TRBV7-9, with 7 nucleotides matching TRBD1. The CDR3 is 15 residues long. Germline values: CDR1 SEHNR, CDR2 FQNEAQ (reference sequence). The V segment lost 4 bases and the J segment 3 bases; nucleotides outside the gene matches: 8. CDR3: CASSSFTTGHTEAFF. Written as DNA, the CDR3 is TGTGCCAGCAGCTCATTCACGACAGGGCACACTGAAGCTTTCTTT.

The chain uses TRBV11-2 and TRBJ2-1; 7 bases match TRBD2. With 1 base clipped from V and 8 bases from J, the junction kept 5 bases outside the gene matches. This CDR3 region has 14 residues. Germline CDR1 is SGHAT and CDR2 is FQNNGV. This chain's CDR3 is CASSLAGGGDEQFF. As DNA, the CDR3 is TGTGCCAGCAGCTTAGCGGGGGGTGGGGATGAGCAGTTCTTC.